Included here is one T cell receptor beta chain sequence, with context. This sample was included in a study of blood T cell repertoires in COVID-19. As for the study in general: Donors in the United States, Italy and Spain gave samples during acute or convalescent COVID-19. The analysed material was cDNA or gDNA that came from T cells, B-cell-depleted T cells, or PBMCs.

Per the study methods: Amplification of reference gene primers provided the estimated nucleated cell counts. Libraries were prepared by immunoSEQ multiplex PCR; TCRdb keeps only in-frame clonotypes and omits some of them. Clone size and the V and J calls come from that table; the DNA yielded D and trimming. This sample has 200,000 to 300,000 clones, with roughly 80% found just once. Trimming took 2 bases from V and 4 from J, leaving 12 bases between them. Looked up from germline, CDR1 is SGHRS and CDR2 is YFSETQ. This CDR3 has 14 amino acids. This sequence joins TRBV5-1 and TRBJ1-2; possible D gene TRBD1, 6 bases. The specimen was peripheral blood. The TCR was taken from a man between 60 and 75 years old with acute or convalescent COVID-19. The chain's CDR3 is CASSFRVGAYGYTF. In DNA, the CDR3 is TGCGCCAGCAGCTTCCGGGTGGGGGCCTATGGCTACACCTTC.